This is a list of T cell receptor beta chains from one sample in a study of control samples from healthy donors and cancer patients. The data were produced by immunoSEQ multiplex PCR, yet TCRdb's version contains in-frame clones alone and is incomplete. The table records 90,000 to 130,000 clones, almost 85% of them present only once. Sequenced sample: blood. The receptors come from a man aged 18 to 30 in good health. The CDR3 runs from the conserved cysteine through the conserved F or W. D genes are given only for firm matches. Some rows mark clone size as missing; the rest say once, few, many or name a class of expanded clone.

.,TRBJ2-5,TRBV7-2,TRBD2,TGTGCCAGCAGCTCCCGACTAGCCGAGACCCAGTACTTC,CASSSRLAETQYF
.,TRBJ1-3,TRBV2,.,TGTGCCAGCAGTGAAGGCGGCAATCTCTCTGGAAACACCATATATTTT,CASSEGGNLSGNTIYF
.,TRBJ1-5,TRBV6-2/TRBV6-3,.,TGTGCCAGCAGTTACACCGGGTCAGCGTCGACACTGGCTCATCAGCCCCAGCATTTT,CASSYTGSASTLAHQPQHF
.,TRBJ2-5,TRBV30,TRBD2,TGTGCCTGGAGATATGGACTAGCGGGGGATTTGAAAGAGACCCAGTACTTC,CAWRYGLAGDLKETQYF
.,TRBJ1-1,TRBV5-6,.,TGTGCCAGCAGCTTGGGGTGGGCCACTGAAGCTTTCTTT,CASSLGWATEAFF
.,TRBJ2-5,TRBV11-2,.,TGTGCCAGCAGCTTCACAGGAAAAGAGACCCAGTACTTC,CASSFTGKETQYF
.,TRBJ1-2,TRBV3-1/TRBV3-2,TRBD1,TGTGCCAGCAGGGACGCCGGGACAGGCTATGGCTACACCTTC,CASRDAGTGYGYTF
.,TRBJ2-5,TRBV19,.,TGTGCCAGTGGAACGGGTCTCCTAAGGGGAGAGACCCAGTACTTC,CASGTGLLRGETQYF
.,TRBJ1-1,TRBV20-1,.,TGCAGTGCTGAATGGGGCACTGAAGCTTTCTTT,CSAEWGTEAFF
.,TRBJ1-5,TRBV6-5,.,TGTGCCAGCATCCTGGAGAGCAATCAGCCCCAGCATTTT,CASILESNQPQHF
.,TRBJ2-5,TRBV18,TRBD2,TGTGCCAGCTCACCAGGGACTAGCGGGGGTCCCAAAGAGACCCAGTACTTC,CASSPGTSGGPKETQYF
few,TRBJ1-1,TRBV6-5,.,TGTGCCAGCAGCCCCCCCCGCAGGGGAAACACTGAAGCTTTCTTT,CASSPPRRGNTEAFF
.,TRBJ2-1,TRBV5-4,TRBD1,TGTGCCAGCAGCTATAAAATCACCGGGACAGAATTTTACAATGAGCAGTTCTTC,CASSYKITGTEFYNEQFF
.,TRBJ1-2,TRBV10-3,TRBD1,TGTGCCATCAGTTCGGGACAGGGGAACTATGGCTACACCTTC,CAISSGQGNYGYTF
.,TRBJ2-3,TRBV11-1,TRBD1,TGTGCCAGCAGTCGGGACAGGCCCTTCGATACGCAGTATTTT,CASSRDRPFDTQYF
.,TRBJ1-1,TRBV29-1,TRBD1,TGCAGCGCTGGACAGGTGAACACTGAAGCTTTCTTT,CSAGQVNTEAFF
.,TRBJ1-5,TRBV18,TRBD1,TGTGCCAGCTCTCCAGGACAGGCTAATCAGCCCCAGCATTTT,CASSPGQANQPQHF
.,TRBJ1-2,TRBV19,.,TGTGCCAGTAGTATAACTCTAACGAACTATGGCCACACCTTC,CASSITLTNYGHTF
.,TRBJ2-7,TRBV14,.,TGTGCCAGCAGCCAAGCTGTATACGAGCAGTACTTC,CASSQAVYEQYF
once,TRBJ1-2,TRBV18,.,TGTGCCAGCTCACCAAACCCAGACGGCTACACCTTC,CASSPNPDGYTF
.,TRBJ1-6,TRBV28,TRBD1,TGTGCCAGCAGTCCCCGGGGACAGGGATATAATTCACCCCTCCACTTT,CASSPRGQGYNSPLHF
.,TRBJ1-4,TRBV3-1/TRBV3-2,TRBD1,TGTGCCAGCAGCCAAGGACAGGGTGTACGGGAAAAACTGTTTTTT,CASSQGQGVREKLFF
.,TRBJ2-4,TRBV11-2,.,TGTGCCAGCAGCTTAGTCAGCCAACTAGCCAAAAACATTCAGTACTTC,CASSLVSQLAKNIQYF
.,TRBJ1-1,TRBV4-1,.,TGCGCCAGCAGCCAAGGGAACACTGAAGCTTTCTTT,CASSQGNTEAFF
.,TRBJ1-2,TRBV29-1,.,TGCAGCGTTGATCTCGGCGGAGCTAACTATGGCTACACCTTC,CSVDLGGANYGYTF
.,TRBJ2-5,TRBV19,TRBD2,TGTGCCAGTAGACTTAGCGGGGTAGGAGAGACCCAGTACTTC,CASRLSGVGETQYF
.,TRBJ1-1,TRBV13,.,TGTGCCAGCAGCCCAGGCAGGGGAAAAACTGAAGCTTTCTTT,CASSPGRGKTEAFF
.,TRBJ2-7,TRBV20-1,.,TGCAGTGCTAGAGGCAGTTACGAGCAGTACTTC,CSARGSYEQYF
few,TRBJ2-3,TRBV5-6,.,TGTGCCAGCAGCGCCCTCAGCCACAGAGGCTCCACAGATACGCAGTATTTT,CASSALSHRGSTDTQYF
.,TRBJ2-3,TRBV20-1,.,TGCAGTGCTAGTACACTCCCGAGCACAGATACGCAGTATTTT,CSASTLPSTDTQYF
.,TRBJ1-6,TRBV12-3/TRBV12-4,TRBD1,TGTGCCAGCAGTGCGGGGACAGTTTCACCCCTCCACTTT,CASSAGTVSPLHF
.,TRBJ2-7,TRBV28,.,TGTGCCAGCAGCCCTAGGGCCCTGGGCTACGAGCAGTACTTC,CASSPRALGYEQYF
.,TRBJ2-7,TRBV14,.,TGTGCCAGCAGCCAAACCTACTACGAGCAGTACTTC,CASSQTYYEQYF
.,TRBJ2-3,TRBV6-1,.,TGTGCCAGCAGTGAAGGGCGAGGGTCTTTTTATATCTACACAGATACGCAGTATTTT,CASSEGRGSFYIYTDTQYF
.,TRBJ2-3,TRBV7-6,.,TGTGCCAGCAGCTTAGGGACAGCTCTAAGAGATACGCAGTATTTT,CASSLGTALRDTQYF
.,TRBJ1-1,TRBV18,.,TGTGCCAGCTCACCCACGACAGGCGGGTACACTGAAGCTTTCTTT,CASSPTTGGYTEAFF
.,TRBJ1-1,TRBV28,TRBD1,TGTGCCAGCAGTTTACCTCCGACAGGGGAGAACACTGAAGCTTTCTTT,CASSLPPTGENTEAFF
.,TRBJ2-2,TRBV10-1,TRBD2,TGCGCCAGCAGCCCCTGGGAGGGCGGGGAGCTGTTTTTT,CASSPWEGGELFF
.,TRBJ2-1,TRBV6-4,TRBD1,TGTGCCAGCAAAGTTAGGGGACAGGGAAGCGATGAGCAGTTCTTC,CASKVRGQGSDEQFF
few,TRBJ1-2,TRBV5-1,TRBD1,TGCGCCAGCAGCCCATCGGGACAGGGGGAAGGCGGCTACACCTTC,CASSPSGQGEGGYTF
.,TRBJ2-5,TRBV13,.,TGTGCCAGCAGCTTATCAGGGTACGAGACCCAGTACTTC,CASSLSGYETQYF
.,TRBJ2-1,TRBV7-6,TRBD2,TGTGCCAGCAGCCGAAGACTAGCGGGGGGATACAATGAGCAGTTCTTC,CASSRRLAGGYNEQFF
.,TRBJ1-2,TRBV19,.,TGTGCCAGTAGTATTCAGGGGTCCTCTAACTATGGCTACACCTTC,CASSIQGSSNYGYTF
.,TRBJ2-2,TRBV6-5,.,TGTGCCAGCAGTTTTTACGGGACACTGAACACCGGGGAGCTGTTTTTT,CASSFYGTLNTGELFF
.,TRBJ2-2,TRBV15,TRBD1,TGTGCCACCAGCAGCGAGGGACAGAGCACCGGGGAGCTGTTTTTT,CATSSEGQSTGELFF
few,TRBJ1-2,TRBV27,.,TGTGCCAGCAGTTTATACAGGAACTATGGCTACACCTTC,CASSLYRNYGYTF
.,TRBJ1-5,TRBV6-1,.,TGTGCCAGCAATCACGGGGGGGTGGGGCAGCCCCAGCATTTT,CASNHGGVGQPQHF
few,TRBJ1-5,TRBV6-6,.,TGTGCCAGCAGCCAAGGGGGGCAGCCCCAGCATTTT,CASSQGGQPQHF
.,TRBJ1-1,TRBV7-9,.,TGTGCCAGCAGCTCTTTAGGTGGCGGCACTGAAGCTTTCTTT,CASSSLGGGTEAFF
once,TRBJ1-2,TRBV6-2/TRBV6-3,TRBD1,TGTGCCAGCAGCCGCTTGGGACAGGGGGGCGGCTACACCTTC,CASSRLGQGGGYTF
.,TRBJ2-7,TRBV13,.,TGTGCCAGCAGCTCGGGAGGGACAGGACCAACCTACGAGCAGTACTTC,CASSSGGTGPTYEQYF
.,TRBJ1-1,TRBV19,.,TGTGCCAGTAAAAGCCGACGCGGGGGCGAGTTCATGAACACTGAAGCTTTCTTT,CASKSRRGGEFMNTEAFF
.,TRBJ2-7,TRBV5-1,.,TGCGCCAGCAGCTTGGGTGGGCCTAGCGTACGGTACGAGCAGTACTTC,CASSLGGPSVRYEQYF
once,TRBJ1-2,TRBV7-9,.,TGTGCCAGCAGCTTAAACGACGGGGAACACGGCTACACCTTC,CASSLNDGEHGYTF
.,TRBJ1-1,TRBV13,.,TGTGCCAGCAGCCGAAGGGATACTGAAGCTTTCTTT,CASSRRDTEAFF
few,TRBJ2-1,TRBV7-2,.,TGTGCCAGCAGCTTAGGGGACTCGCCAGGGGCTATGACTGAGCAGTTCTTC,CASSLGDSPGAMTEQFF
.,TRBJ1-6,TRBV3-1/TRBV3-2,.,TGTGCCAGCAGCCAATATCTATACACGGATGATAATTCACCCCTCCACTTT,CASSQYLYTDDNSPLHF
.,TRBJ1-2,TRBV3-1/TRBV3-2,.,TGTGCCAGCAGCCGAAAAACAGGGAGCTATGGCTACACCTTC,CASSRKTGSYGYTF